What follows describes a single T cell receptor beta chain. The antigen this receptor binds is unknown. No much larger clone exists at a distance of one base, and base qualities are not known. This sample was included in a study of blood T cell repertoires in COVID-19 (dated by TCRdb to 2018 to 2020). The study in broad terms: Collaborator samples came from the United States, Italy and Spain and covered acute and convalescent phases of COVID-19. The material from the prospective study consisted of cDNA or gDNA derived from T cells, B-cell-depleted T cells, or PBMCs. Deeply sampled blood TCRbeta repertoires from subjects exposed to, actively infected with, or recovered from COVID-19 were included in the dataset. The repertoires were released in a freely available public database meant as a resource for research on the immune response to SARS-CoV-2. Samples were obtained from the ongoing ImmuneRACE study (first 160 participants) and from roughly 1,300 subjects provided by 6 global collaborators. A de-identified subject ID, COVID-19 status, age in years and sex were almost always included in the sample metadata. HLA class I and class II types, where available, came from metadata supplied by the sample provider rather than from assay-based typing. What the work shows at the level of the full study, not this receptor alone: Clinical and demographic metadata were provided uncurated, with the amount varying by source and participant.

Per the germline V gene (reference sequence), LNHDA is the CDR1 and SQIVND is the CDR2. Spanning cysteine to phenylalanine, the CDR3 consists of 15 amino acids. Of the read, only the CDR3 DNA is kept; its 45 bases are in frame from base 1. Trimming leaves V shorter by 5 bases and J shorter by 2 bases, with the junction holding 6 bases beyond the gene matches. In the prospective study, participants were roughly 18 to 95 years old, resided in 25 or so geographic areas of the United States, and were enrolled through a virtual design. Cohort assignment in the prospective study relied on participant-reported clinical history from a screening survey and a study questionnaire. Recovered participants in ImmuneRACE Cohort 3 were defined by two consecutive negative NP/OP PCR tests, clearance by a healthcare professional, or resolution of symptoms. In the prospective study, mobile phlebotomists collected whole blood, serum and a nasopharyngeal or oropharyngeal swab from each participant. Additional blood draws and questionnaires over an approximately two-month period could optionally be provided by prospective study participants. Before DNA extraction, blood samples from the prospective study were shipped at room temperature or frozen.

The immunoSEQ Assay, a bias-controlled multiplex PCR, was used to amplify TCRbeta CDR3 regions from genomic DNA. In the original analysis: Within the assay, amplification of reference gene primers was used to estimate how many nucleated cells each sample contained. To quantify the absolute abundance of each unique TCRbeta CDR3 rearrangement, sequence reads were collapsed and filtered. Productive Simpson clonality was computed per sample as the square root of Simpson's diversity index over productive rearrangements. The immuneACCESS repertoire file appears here via TCRdb, limited to in-frame rearrangements. These files lack a portion of the clones; in checked studies, under half of the deficit traces to unresolved V genes, and the cause of the others is not known. The V and J calls and clone size come from that table; D and trimming were worked out from the DNA. Here the sample has around 300,000 clones; 89% occur a single time. The ten top clones hold roughly a tenth of the sample.

Sequenced input: PBMCs or T cells enriched from blood (not recorded which). This TCR was sampled from a woman between 25 and 40 years old who had recovered from COVID-19. Recombination linked TRBV19 to TRBJ2-7; TRBD1 aligns with 10 central bases. CDR3 region: CASSDIGTGAYEQYF. The DNA sequence is given as TGTGCCAGTAGTGATATCGGGACAGGGGCCTACGAGCAGTACTTC.